These 27 T cell receptor beta chains were all obtained from the same sample, sequenced in a study of T-cell memory formation after mild COVID-19. TCRdb ran MiXCR on the 5' RACE reads and lists one entry per CDR3 protein. The sample has under 450,000 distinct CDR3 sequences, 20% to 25% seen once; the top ten hold around a fifth. The specimen sequenced was PBMCs or a T cell subset sorted from them (not recorded which). These receptors were obtained from a man between 18 and 35 years old who had mild COVID-19 (a few samples of this study predate the infection). Cell type and time point are not known.

This clonotype was seen more than once but under ten times. V and J are TRBV5-6 and TRBJ2-5; possibly TRBD1 or TRBD2 for D (5 bases each). V was trimmed by 6 bases and J by 1 base, leaving 13 bases between them. Germline CDR1 is SGHDT and CDR2 is YYEEEE. The CDR3 is made up of 14 amino acids. This CDR3 is CASTFGDGQETQYF. Written as DNA, the CDR3 is TGTGCCAGCACCTTCGGGGACGGCCAAGAGACCCAGTACTTC.

The chain uses TRBV5-1 and TRBJ1-5, with TRBD1 as a possible D gene (6 bases). V was shortened by 0 bases and J by 4 bases, with 11 bases between the two germline ends. The CDR3 totals 15 residues. Germline V gives CDR1 SGHRS, CDR2 YFSETQ. The CDR3 loop reads CASSLGGQGNQPQHF. In nucleotides, the CDR3 is TGCGCCAGCAGCTTGGGTGGCCAGGGGAATCAGCCCCAGCATTTT.

The genes are TRBV7-2 and TRBJ1-2; TRBD1 might be the D (6 bases). Germline V lookup: CDR1 SGHTA, CDR2 FQGNSA. Trimming pared 5 bases from V and 5 bases from J, leaving 18 bases between. The CDR3 totals 15 residues. CDR3 in DNA: TGTGCCAGCAGCCAGGGGCCCGGGGGGGGATATGGCTACACCTTC. Translation gives CASSQGPGGGYGYTF.

The V and J genes are TRBV13 and TRBJ1-5; D perhaps matches TRBD1 (5 bases). With 5 bases removed from V and 4 bases from J, the gap between germline ends came to 12 bases. The CDR3 totals 14 residues. Germline V gene data show CDR1 as PRHDT and CDR2 as FYEKMQ (reference sequence). CDR3 DNA sequence: TGTGCCAGCAGCGGGCAGGGTGTTAATCAGCCCCAGCATTTT. Translating gives CASSGQGVNQPQHF.

V gene TRBV6-5 combines with J gene TRBJ2-1, with a weak D call TRBD2 (6 bases). This CDR3 is 14 amino acids long. From germline, CDR1 is MNHEY and CDR2 SVGAGI. The V gene lost 5 bases and the J gene lost 7 bases, with 15 bases spanning the gap. CDR3 sequence reads: CASSLDLGGNEQFF. CDR3 DNA sequence: TGTGCCAGCAGTCTGGACCTGGGGGGAAATGAGCAGTTCTTC.

The chain has TRBV20-1 and TRBJ2-5, with 14 bases fitting TRBD2. V was clipped by 7 bases and J by 7 bases; unmatched bases: 11. The CDR3 has 15 residues. Germline V lookup: CDR1 DFQATT, CDR2 SNEGSKA (reference sequence). The CDR3 loop reads CSVPPGTSGGLTQYF. DNA of the CDR3: TGCAGTGTCCCCCCCGGGACTAGCGGGGGTTTGACCCAGTACTTC.

The V gene is TRBV20-1, the J gene TRBJ1-6; 8 bases are a match to TRBD1. The CDR3 has 14 residues. Trimming took 2 bases from V and 8 from J; bases not matched to a gene: 5. Germline V gene sequence: CDR1 DFQATT, CDR2 SNEGSKA (reference sequence). Here the CDR3 reads CSARSGQGYSPLHF. CDR3 DNA: TGCAGTGCTAGATCCGGACAGGGATATTCACCCCTCCACTTT.

This chain joins TRBV5-6 and TRBJ2-4; D might be TRBD2 (6 bases). Trimming took off 5 bases at V and 0 bases at J, with 9 bases between the two ends. Germline V gene lookup returns CDR1 SGHDT and CDR2 YYEEEE. CDR3 length: 14 residues. The CDR3 sequence is CASRTGGAKNIQYF. CDR3 sequence (DNA): TGTGCCAGCAGAACCGGGGGAGCCAAAAACATTCAGTACTTC.

The chain combines TRBV5-4 with TRBJ1-1; TRBD1 matches 9 bases. The V gene end was trimmed by 1 base and the J gene end by 0 bases; junction bases not matched to a gene: 7. There are 17 residues in the CDR3. Per germline, CDR1 SGHNT and CDR2 YYREEE (reference sequence). The CDR3, as DNA: TGTGCCAGCAGCTTGCTTGACAGGGGGTCCCTGAACACTGAAGCTTTCTTT. It translates to CASSLLDRGSLNTEAFF.

V gene TRBV5-6 combines with J gene TRBJ1-2, with TRBD1 as a possible D gene (5 bases). The CDR3 consists of 14 residues. Germline V lookup: CDR1 SGHDT, CDR2 YYEEEE. V was pared by 4 bases and J by 7 bases, with 17 bases between. CDR3 protein: CASSATGRVLGYTF. Written as DNA, the CDR3 is TGTGCCAGCAGCGCAACCGGCAGGGTACTTGGCTACACCTTC.

In its sample, this clonotype was seen a few times. The rearrangement joins TRBV30 to TRBJ1-2; a possible D gene is TRBD1 (6 bases). CDR1 is GTSNPN, CDR2 SVGIG, per germline (reference sequence). The CDR3 runs 16 residues. With 3 bases removed from V and 7 bases from J, the gap between germline ends came to 24 bases. CDR3 loop: CAWSSWGAHLWAGYTF. CDR3 coding DNA: TGTGCCTGGAGCTCGTGGGGGGCGCATCTATGGGCTGGCTACACCTTC. Full variable domain (missing parts from reference TRBV30 and TRBJ1-2): SQTIHQWPATLVQPVGSPLSLECTVEGTSNPNLYWYRQAAGRGLQLLFYSVGIGQISSEVPQNLSASRPQDRQFILSSKKLLLSDSGFYLCAWSSWGAHLWAGYTFGSGTRLTVV.

The chain has TRBV4-2 and TRBJ2-1; 14 positions agree with TRBD2. Germline V gene sequence: CDR1 LGHNA, CDR2 YNFKEQ. V dropped 1 base and J dropped 10; count of bases not matched to a gene: 9. The CDR3 length is 17 residues. As DNA, the CDR3 is TGTGCCAGCAGCCAAGTGTCCGGGACTAGCGGGAGAGACGAGCAGTTCTTC. Residues: CASSQVSGTSGRDEQFF.

The chain links TRBV28 to TRBJ1-5; TRBD1 matches at 7 bases. CDR3 size: 13 residues. The V gene's germline CDR1 is MDHEN and CDR2 SYDVKM. Trimming cost V 8 bases and J 2 bases; bases outside gene matches: 3. This CDR3 is CASAGTGNQPQHF. The CDR3 DNA reads TGTGCCAGCGCGGGGACAGGCAATCAGCCCCAGCATTTT.

This clonotype was detected only a few times. This rearrangement joins TRBV6-5 to TRBJ1-3; 7 positions match TRBD1. Trimming cost V 0 bases and J 5 bases; bases outside gene matches: 7. Germline CDR1 reads MNHEY; CDR2 reads SVGAGI. CDR3 length: 16 residues. The CDR3 is CASSYSAGQPRNTIYF. The CDR3 nucleotides read TGTGCCAGCAGTTACTCGGCGGGACAGCCAAGAAACACCATATATTTT.

This clonotype was counted a few times. The chain uses TRBV7-3 and TRBJ1-2; possible D gene TRBD1, 6 bases. V gave up 5 bases and J gave up 2 bases, with 24 bases separating them. Looked up from germline, CDR1 is SGHTA and CDR2 is FQGTGA. The CDR3 runs to 18 residues. Here the CDR3 DNA reads TGTGCCAGCAGCCCGACCGCAGGGGCCCTTACATCCAACTATGGCTACACCTTC. It yields the protein CASSPTAGALTSNYGYTF.

The chain uses TRBV20-1 and TRBJ2-3; no reliable D call. Trimming took off 3 bases at V and 3 bases at J, with 16 bases between the two ends. This CDR3 contains 15 residues. Germline V gene data show CDR1 as DFQATT and CDR2 as SNEGSKA (reference sequence). The DNA for the CDR3 is TGCAGTGCTAGGGCACCCGCTAAAAGGACAGATACGCAGTATTTT. It codes for CSARAPAKRTDTQYF.

The genes are TRBV29-1 and TRBJ2-1; D unresolved. Germline-derived CDR1 and CDR2 are SQVTM and ANQGSEA. The CDR3 is made up of 13 amino acids. The ends were cut back, 1 base at V and 7 bases at J, with 11 bases in the middle. CDR3 sequence (DNA): TGCAGCGTTGAAGTAAGCTTCTGGAATGAGCAGTTCTTC. Its protein is CSVEVSFWNEQFF.

There are a few counts of this clonotype. The chain has TRBV5-4 and TRBJ1-1; no firm D call. The ends were cut back, 4 bases at V and 1 base at J, with 20 bases in the middle. Germline V CDR1 and CDR2: SGHNT, YYREEE (reference sequence). The CDR3 runs to 17 residues. CDR3 loop: CASSRARPGDGNTEAFF. The CDR3 DNA follows: TGTGCCAGCAGCCGGGCGAGACCAGGCGACGGGAACACTGAAGCTTTCTTT.

This clonotype was seen once. Here the CDR3 reads CAWSGLYRAGYGYTF. For the CDR3, the DNA is TGTGCCTGGAGTGGACTTTACAGGGCCGGCTATGGCTACACCTTC. The chain combines TRBV30 with TRBJ1-2; maybe TRBD1 (6 bases). Trimming took off 1 base at V and 4 bases at J, with 16 bases between the two ends. CDR3 length: 15 residues. Germline V gene lookup returns CDR1 GTSNPN and CDR2 SVGIG (reference sequence).

V and J are TRBV5-6 and TRBJ2-3, with D maybe TRBD1 (7 bases). CDR1 is SGHDT and CDR2 is YYEEEE in the germline V gene. Trimming took off 0 bases at V and 5 bases at J, with 10 bases between the two ends. This CDR3 contains 14 residues. The CDR3 is CASSLDRGGDTQYF. In DNA, the CDR3 is TGTGCCAGCAGCTTGGACAGGGGAGGAGATACGCAGTATTTT.

The J gene is TRBJ2-1, the V gene TRBV5-1; D possibly corresponds to TRBD2 (6 bases). The CDR3 is 16 residues long. CDR1 SGHRS and CDR2 YFSETQ come from the germline V gene. The V end was cut by 0 bases, the J end by 7 bases, with 17 bases between. This chain's CDR3 is CASSLGGGDLGNEQFF. CDR3 coding DNA: TGCGCCAGCAGCTTGGGAGGCGGGGACCTTGGGAATGAGCAGTTCTTC.

The chain is built from TRBV4-2 and TRBJ2-2; the D is unclear. V lost 0 bases, J lost 8 bases, and 16 bases lay in between. Germline-derived CDR1 and CDR2 are LGHNA and YNFKEQ. The CDR3 totals 16 residues. This CDR3 reads CASSQDVAGVLGELFF. CDR3 nucleotide sequence: TGTGCCAGCAGCCAAGATGTGGCAGGAGTTTTGGGGGAGCTGTTTTTT.

This clonotype was recorded a few times. The V call is TRBV7-9, the J call TRBJ1-2; perhaps TRBD1 as D (5 bases). The CDR3 is made up of 12 amino acids. CDR1 and CDR2 (germline): SEHNR, FQNEAQ (reference sequence). V lost 2 bases and J 7 bases, leaving 8 bases between the germline ends. CDR3: CASSLQGSGYTF. The CDR3 region has the DNA TGTGCCAGCAGCTTACAGGGAAGTGGCTACACCTTC. The full variable domain, completed using reference TRBV7-9 and TRBJ1-2, is DTGVSQNPRHKITKRGQNVTFRCDPISEHNRLYWYRQTLGQGPEFLTYFQNEAQLEKSRLLSDRFSAERPKGSFSTLEIQRTEQGDSAMYLCASSLQGSGYTFGSGTRLTVV.

This chain uses TRBV7-6 with TRBJ1-1; D is perhaps TRBD1 (6 bases). Between the trimmed V and J ends, which lost 1 base and 6 bases, there was a span of 12 bases. This CDR3 spans 14 amino acids. From germline, CDR1 is SGHVS and CDR2 FNYEAQ. Here the CDR3 DNA reads TGTGCCAGCAGCTTAGGCGGGGGGCTAGCTGAAGCTTTCTTT. The encoded protein is CASSLGGGLAEAFF.

This clonotype was counted only a few times. The chain has TRBV20-1 and TRBJ2-1, with 7 nucleotides matching TRBD1. The V and J ends lost 3 bases and 2 bases, in that order; junction bases with no gene match: 7. The germline V gene encodes CDR1 DFQATT and CDR2 SNEGSKA (reference sequence). The CDR3 runs to 15 residues. The CDR3 nucleotides are TGCAGTGCTAGGCTCAGGGGGTCCACCTACAATGAGCAGTTCTTC. The encoded protein is CSARLRGSTYNEQFF.

This chain uses TRBV5-6 with TRBJ1-5, with TRBD1 as a possible D gene (6 bases). This CDR3 has 15 amino acids. The V end lost 3 bases, the J end lost 1 base, and 11 bases lay between the germline ends. The germline V gene encodes CDR1 SGHDT and CDR2 YYEEEE. Written as DNA, the CDR3 is TGTGCCAGCAGCTGGGGGGCAGTAAGCAATCAGCCCCAGCATTTT. Translated: CASSWGAVSNQPQHF.

V is TRBV5-1 and J is TRBJ1-4, with D possibly matching TRBD1 (5 bases). Germline lookup yields CDR1 SGHRS and CDR2 YFSETQ. Trimming shortened V by 4 bases and J by 16 bases, and 26 bases separated the two germline ends. CDR3 length: 15 residues. Here the CDR3 DNA reads TGCGCCAGCAGCGCCTACGACAGTTCTTCGAATGATGCGTTTTTT. Translated: CASSAYDSSSNDAFF.